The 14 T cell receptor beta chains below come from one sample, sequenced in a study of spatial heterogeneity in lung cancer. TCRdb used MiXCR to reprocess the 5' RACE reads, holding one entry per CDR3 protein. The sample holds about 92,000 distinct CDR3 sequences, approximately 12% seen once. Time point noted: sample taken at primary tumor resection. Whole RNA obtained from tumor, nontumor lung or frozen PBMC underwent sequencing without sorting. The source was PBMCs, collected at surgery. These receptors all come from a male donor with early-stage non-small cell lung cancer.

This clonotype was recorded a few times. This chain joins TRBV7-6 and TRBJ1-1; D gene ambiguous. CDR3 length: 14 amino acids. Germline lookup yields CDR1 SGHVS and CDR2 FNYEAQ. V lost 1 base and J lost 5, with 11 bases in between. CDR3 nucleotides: TGTGCCAGCAGCTTAGGGGAGGTGAGGACTGAAGCTTTCTTT. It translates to CASSLGEVRTEAFF. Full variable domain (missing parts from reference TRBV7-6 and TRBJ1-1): GAGVSQSPRYKVTKRGQDVALRCDPISGHVSLYWYRQALGQGPEFLTYFNYEAQQDKSGLPNDRFSAERPEGSISTLTIQRTEQRDSAMYRCASSLGEVRTEAFFGQGTRLTVV.

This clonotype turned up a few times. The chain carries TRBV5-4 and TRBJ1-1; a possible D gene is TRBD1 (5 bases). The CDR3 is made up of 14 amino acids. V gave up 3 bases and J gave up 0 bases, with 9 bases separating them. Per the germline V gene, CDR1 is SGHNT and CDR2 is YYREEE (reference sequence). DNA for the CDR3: TGTGCCAGCAGCTCGGGACGGATGAACACTGAAGCTTTCTTT. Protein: CASSSGRMNTEAFF. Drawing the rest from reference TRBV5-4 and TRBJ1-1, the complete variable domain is ETGVTQSPTHLIKTRGQQVTLRCSSQSGHNTVSWYQQALGQGPQFIFQYYREEENGRGNFPPRFSGLQFPNYSSELNVNALELDDSALYLCASSSGRMNTEAFFGQGTRLTVV.

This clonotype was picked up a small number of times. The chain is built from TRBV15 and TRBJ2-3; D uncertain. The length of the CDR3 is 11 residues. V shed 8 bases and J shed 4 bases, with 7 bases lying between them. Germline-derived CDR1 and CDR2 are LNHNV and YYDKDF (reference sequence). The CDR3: CATGKADTQYF. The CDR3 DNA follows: TGTGCCACCGGCAAGGCAGATACGCAGTATTTT.

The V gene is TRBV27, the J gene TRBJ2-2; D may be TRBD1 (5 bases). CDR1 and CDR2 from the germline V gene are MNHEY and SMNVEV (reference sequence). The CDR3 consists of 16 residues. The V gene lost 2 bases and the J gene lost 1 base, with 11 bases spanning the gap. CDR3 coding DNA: TGTGCCAGCAGTTTAAGTAGCCAGGGGAACACCGGGGAGCTGTTTTTT. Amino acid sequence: CASSLSSQGNTGELFF.

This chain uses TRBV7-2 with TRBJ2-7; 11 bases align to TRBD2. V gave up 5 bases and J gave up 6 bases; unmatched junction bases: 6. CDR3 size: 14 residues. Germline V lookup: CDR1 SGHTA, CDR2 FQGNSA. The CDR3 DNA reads TGTGCCAGCAGCCAAACTAGCGGGAGTATCGAGCAGTACTTC. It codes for CASSQTSGSIEQYF. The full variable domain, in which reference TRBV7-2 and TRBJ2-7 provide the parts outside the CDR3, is GAGVSQSPSNKVTEKGKDVELRCDPISGHTALYWYRQSLGQGLEFLIYFQGNSAPDKSGLPSDRFSAERTGGSVSTLTIQRTQQEDSAVYLCASSQTSGSIEQYFGPGTRLTVT.

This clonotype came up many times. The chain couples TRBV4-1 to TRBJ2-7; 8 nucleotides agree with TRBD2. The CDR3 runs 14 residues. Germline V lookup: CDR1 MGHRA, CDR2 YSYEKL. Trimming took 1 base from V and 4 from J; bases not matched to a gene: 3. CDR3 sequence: CASSQGGGGYEQYF. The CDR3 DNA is TGCGCCAGCAGCCAAGGGGGCGGGGGGTACGAGCAGTACTTC.

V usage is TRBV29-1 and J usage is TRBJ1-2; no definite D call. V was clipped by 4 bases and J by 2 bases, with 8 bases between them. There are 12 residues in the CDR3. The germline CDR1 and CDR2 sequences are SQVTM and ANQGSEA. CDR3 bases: TGCAGCGTTGGTCTCGGCAACTATGGCTACACCTTC. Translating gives CSVGLGNYGYTF.

The CDR3 DNA is TGTGCCAGCAGCGTCGGGACTAGCGGGTTTGAGACCCAGTACTTC. This translates into CASSVGTSGFETQYF. The chain employs TRBV9 and TRBJ2-5; 12 positions agree with TRBD2. The CDR3 runs 15 residues. With V trimmed by 2 bases and J by 5 bases, 4 bases remained unmatched. Germline lookup yields CDR1 SGDLS and CDR2 YYNGEE.

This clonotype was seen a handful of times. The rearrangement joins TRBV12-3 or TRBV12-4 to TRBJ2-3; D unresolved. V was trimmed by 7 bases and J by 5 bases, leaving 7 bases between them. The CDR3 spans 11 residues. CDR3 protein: CASTLGDTQYF. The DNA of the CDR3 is TGTGCCAGCACACTCGGAGATACGCAGTATTTT.

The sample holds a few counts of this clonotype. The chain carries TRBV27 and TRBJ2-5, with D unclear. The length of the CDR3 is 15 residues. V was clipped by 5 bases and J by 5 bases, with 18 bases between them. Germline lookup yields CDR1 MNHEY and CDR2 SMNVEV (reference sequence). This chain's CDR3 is CASSPVYGVGETQYF. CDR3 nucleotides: TGTGCCAGCAGTCCCGTCTATGGGGTTGGTGAGACCCAGTACTTC.

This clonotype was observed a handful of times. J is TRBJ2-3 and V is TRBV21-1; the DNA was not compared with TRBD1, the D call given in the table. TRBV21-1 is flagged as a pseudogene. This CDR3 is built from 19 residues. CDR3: CASSKLGATGFISTDTQYF. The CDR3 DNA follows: TGTGCCAGCAGCAAATTGGGGGCGACAGGGTTCATTAGCACAGATACGCAGTATTTT.

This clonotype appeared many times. In nucleotides, the CDR3 is TGTGCCACCAGTGTTGGAGGCGGCTACAATGAGCAGTTCTTC. Translation: CATSVGGGYNEQFF. The V and J genes are TRBV24-1 and TRBJ2-1; D might be TRBD2 (5 bases). Germline CDR1 KGHDR, CDR2 SFDVKD. The CDR3 is 14 residues long. V was shortened by 5 bases and J by 3 bases, with 10 bases between the two germline ends.

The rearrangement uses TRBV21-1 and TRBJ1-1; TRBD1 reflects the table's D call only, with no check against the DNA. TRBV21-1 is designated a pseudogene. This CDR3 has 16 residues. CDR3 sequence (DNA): TGTGCCAGCCCTTGCTCGTCAGGGGGCGCCGACACTGAAGCTTTCTTT. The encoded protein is CASPCSSGGADTEAFF.

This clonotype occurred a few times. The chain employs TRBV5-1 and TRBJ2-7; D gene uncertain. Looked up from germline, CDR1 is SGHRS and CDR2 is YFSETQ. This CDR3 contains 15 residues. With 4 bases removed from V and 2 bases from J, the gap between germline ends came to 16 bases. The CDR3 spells CASSALLGPTYEQYF. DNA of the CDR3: TGCGCCAGCAGCGCCCTGCTAGGACCCACCTACGAGCAGTACTTC.